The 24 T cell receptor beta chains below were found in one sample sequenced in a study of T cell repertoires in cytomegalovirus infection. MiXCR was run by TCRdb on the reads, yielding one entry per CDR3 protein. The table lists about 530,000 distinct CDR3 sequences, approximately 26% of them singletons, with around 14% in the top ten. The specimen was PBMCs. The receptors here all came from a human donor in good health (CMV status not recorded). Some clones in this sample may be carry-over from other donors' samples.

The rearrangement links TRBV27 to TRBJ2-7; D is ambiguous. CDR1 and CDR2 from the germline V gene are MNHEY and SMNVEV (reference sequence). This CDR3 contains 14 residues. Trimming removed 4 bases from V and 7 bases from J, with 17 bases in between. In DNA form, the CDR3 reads TGTGCCAGCAGTTCAGGAGTAAGGTTGGGAGAGCAGTACTTC. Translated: CASSSGVRLGEQYF.

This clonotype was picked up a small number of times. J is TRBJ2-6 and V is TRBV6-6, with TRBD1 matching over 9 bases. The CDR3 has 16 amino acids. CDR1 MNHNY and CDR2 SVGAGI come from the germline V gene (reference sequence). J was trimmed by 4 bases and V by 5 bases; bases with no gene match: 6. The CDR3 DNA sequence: TGTGCCAGCAGTGGTCACAGGGGGCTGGGGGCCAACGTCCTGACTTTC. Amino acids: CASSGHRGLGANVLTF.

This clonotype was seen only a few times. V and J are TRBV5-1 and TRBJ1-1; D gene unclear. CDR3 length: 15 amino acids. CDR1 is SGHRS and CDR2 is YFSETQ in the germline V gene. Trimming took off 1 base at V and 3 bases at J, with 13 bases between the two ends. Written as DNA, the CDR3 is TGCGCCAGCAGCTTGACAGACTCGCGGGACACTGAAGCTTTCTTT. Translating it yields CASSLTDSRDTEAFF. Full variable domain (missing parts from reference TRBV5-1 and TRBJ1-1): KAGVTQTPRYLIKTRGQQVTLSCSPISGHRSVSWYQQTPGQGLQFLFEYFSETQRNKGNFPGRFSGRQFSNSRSEMNVSTLELGDSALYLCASSLTDSRDTEAFFGQGTRLTVV.

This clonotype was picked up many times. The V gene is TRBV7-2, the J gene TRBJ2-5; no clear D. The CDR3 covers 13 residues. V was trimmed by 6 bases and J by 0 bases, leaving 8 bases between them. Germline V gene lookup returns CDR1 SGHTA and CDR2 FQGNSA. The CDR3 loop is CASSSMYQETQYF. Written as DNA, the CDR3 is TGTGCCAGCAGTTCCATGTACCAAGAGACCCAGTACTTC.

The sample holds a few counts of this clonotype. The CDR3 loop is CASSVILAGGPGEQFF. CDR3 nucleotides: TGTGCCAGCAGCGTTATTCTAGCGGGAGGCCCCGGGGAGCAGTTCTTC. The chain has TRBV5-4 and TRBJ2-1; 11 bases align to TRBD2. The V gene's germline CDR1 is SGHNT and CDR2 YYREEE (reference sequence). CDR3 size: 16 residues. J was trimmed by 10 bases and V by 4 bases; bases with no gene match: 13.

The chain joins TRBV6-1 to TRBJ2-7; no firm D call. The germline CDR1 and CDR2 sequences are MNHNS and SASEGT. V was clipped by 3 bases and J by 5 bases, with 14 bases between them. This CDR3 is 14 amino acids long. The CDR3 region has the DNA TGTGCCAGCAGTGAGTCCCGCTCCCAGGACGAGCAGTACGTC. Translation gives CASSESRSQDEQYV.

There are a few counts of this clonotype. CDR3 sequence reads: CASSLEGHLNYGYTF. CDR3 DNA: TGTGCCAGCAGCTTGGAGGGTCATCTTAACTATGGCTACACCTTC. V gene TRBV5-4 combines with J gene TRBJ1-2, with D unresolved. Germline CDR1 and CDR2: SGHNT and YYREEE (reference sequence). CDR3 length: 15 amino acids. The germline V and J ends were trimmed by 0 bases and 1 base, with 10 bases remaining between them.

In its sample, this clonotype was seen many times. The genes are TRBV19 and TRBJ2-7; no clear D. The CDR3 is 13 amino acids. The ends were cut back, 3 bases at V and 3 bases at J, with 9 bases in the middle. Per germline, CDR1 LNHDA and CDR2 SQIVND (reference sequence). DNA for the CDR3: TGTGCCAGTAGTATGAGGTCCTTCTACGAGCAGTACTTC. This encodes CASSMRSFYEQYF.

This CDR3 reads CASSDLDGGPYNEQFF. CDR3 sequence (DNA): TGTGCCAGCAGTGATCTAGATGGGGGACCTTACAATGAGCAGTTCTTC. The rearrangement links TRBV6-1 to TRBJ2-1, with D possibly called TRBD1 or TRBD2 (5 bases each). Germline values: CDR1 MNHNS, CDR2 SASEGT. Trimming took off 3 bases at V and 4 bases at J, with 16 bases between the two ends. The CDR3 spans 16 residues.

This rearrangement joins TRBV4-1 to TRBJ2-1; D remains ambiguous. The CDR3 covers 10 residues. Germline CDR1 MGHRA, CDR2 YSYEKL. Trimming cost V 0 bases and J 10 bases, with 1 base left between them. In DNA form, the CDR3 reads TGCGCCAGCAGCCAAGAGGAGCAGTTCTTC. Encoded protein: CASSQEEQFF.

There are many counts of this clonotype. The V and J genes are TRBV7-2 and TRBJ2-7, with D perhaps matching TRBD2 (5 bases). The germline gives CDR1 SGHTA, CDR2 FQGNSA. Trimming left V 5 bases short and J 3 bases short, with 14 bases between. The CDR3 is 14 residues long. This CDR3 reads CASSQRSGSYEQYF. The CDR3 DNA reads TGTGCCAGCAGCCAAAGAAGCGGCAGCTACGAGCAGTACTTC.

The CDR3 spells CASSIPTGGGSGANVLTF. The DNA of the CDR3 is TGTGCCAGTAGTATACCGACGGGGGGAGGCTCTGGGGCCAACGTCCTGACTTTC. The chain joins TRBV19 to TRBJ2-6; TRBD2 agrees at 7 bases. This CDR3 is 18 amino acids long. The V gene's germline CDR1 is LNHDA and CDR2 SQIVND (reference sequence). V dropped 2 bases and J dropped 0; count of bases not matched to a gene: 7. The full variable domain, rest sourced from reference TRBV19 and TRBJ2-6, is DGGITQSPKYLFRKEGQNVTLSCEQNLNHDAMYWYRQDPGQGLRLIYYSQIVNDFQKGDIAEGYSVSREKKESFPLTVTSAQKNPTAFYLCASSIPTGGGSGANVLTFGAGSRLTVL.

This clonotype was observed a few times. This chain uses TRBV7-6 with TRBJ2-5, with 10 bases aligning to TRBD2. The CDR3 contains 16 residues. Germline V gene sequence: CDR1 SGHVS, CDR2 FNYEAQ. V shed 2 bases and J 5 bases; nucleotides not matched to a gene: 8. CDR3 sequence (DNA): TGTGCCAGCAGCTTACGGCTAGCGGGAGATCGTGAGACCCAGTACTTC. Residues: CASSLRLAGDRETQYF. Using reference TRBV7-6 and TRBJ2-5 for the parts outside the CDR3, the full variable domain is GAGVSQSPRYKVTKRGQDVALRCDPISGHVSLYWYRQALGQGPEFLTYFNYEAQQDKSGLPNDRFSAERPEGSISTLTIQRTEQRDSAMYRCASSLRLAGDRETQYFGPGTRLLVL.

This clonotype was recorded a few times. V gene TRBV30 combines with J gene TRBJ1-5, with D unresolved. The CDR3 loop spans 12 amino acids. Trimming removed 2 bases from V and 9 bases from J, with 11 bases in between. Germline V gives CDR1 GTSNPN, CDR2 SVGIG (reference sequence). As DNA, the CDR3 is TGTGCCTGGAGTTCCGCCGGTCGGCCCCAGCATTTT. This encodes CAWSSAGRPQHF.

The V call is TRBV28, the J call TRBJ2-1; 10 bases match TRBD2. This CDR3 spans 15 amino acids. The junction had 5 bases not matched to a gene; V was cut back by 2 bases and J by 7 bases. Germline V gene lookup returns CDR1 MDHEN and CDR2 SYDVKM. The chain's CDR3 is CASSLLAGARNEQFF. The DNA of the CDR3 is TGTGCCAGCAGTTTACTAGCGGGAGCAAGAAATGAGCAGTTCTTC.

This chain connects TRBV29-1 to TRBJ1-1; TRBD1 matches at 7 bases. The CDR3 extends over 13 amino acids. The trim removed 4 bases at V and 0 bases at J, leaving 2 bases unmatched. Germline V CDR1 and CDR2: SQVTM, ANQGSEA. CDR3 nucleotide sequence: TGCAGCGTTGGGACAGGATTGAACACTGAAGCTTTCTTT. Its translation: CSVGTGLNTEAFF.

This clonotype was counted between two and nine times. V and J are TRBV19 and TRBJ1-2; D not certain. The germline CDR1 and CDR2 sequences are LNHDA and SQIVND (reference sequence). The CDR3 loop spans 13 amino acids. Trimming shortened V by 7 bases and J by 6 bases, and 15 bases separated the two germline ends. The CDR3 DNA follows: TGTGCCAGTAATCCGGGCCGCGGTGATGGCTACACCTTC. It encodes CASNPGRGDGYTF.

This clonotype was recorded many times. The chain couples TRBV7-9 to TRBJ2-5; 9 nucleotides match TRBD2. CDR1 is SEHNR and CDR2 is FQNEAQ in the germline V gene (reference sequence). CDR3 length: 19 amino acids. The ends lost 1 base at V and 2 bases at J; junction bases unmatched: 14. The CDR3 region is CASSLGVSGGSGGQETQYF. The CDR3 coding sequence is TGTGCCAGCAGCTTAGGAGTCTCAGGTGGTAGCGGGGGTCAAGAGACCCAGTACTTC.

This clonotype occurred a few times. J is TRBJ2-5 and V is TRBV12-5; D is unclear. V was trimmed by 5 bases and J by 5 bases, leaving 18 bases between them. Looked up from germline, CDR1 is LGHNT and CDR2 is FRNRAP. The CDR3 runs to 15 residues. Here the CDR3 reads CASGGDVRVAETQYF. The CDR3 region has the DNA TGTGCTAGTGGTGGTGACGTAAGGGTTGCCGAGACCCAGTACTTC.

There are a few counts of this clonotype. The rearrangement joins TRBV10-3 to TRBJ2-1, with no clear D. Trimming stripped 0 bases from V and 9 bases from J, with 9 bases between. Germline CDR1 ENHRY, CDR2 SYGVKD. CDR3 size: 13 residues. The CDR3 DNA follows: TGTGCCATCAGTGAGTCTAATCGCAGTGAGCAGTTCTTC. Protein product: CAISESNRSEQFF.

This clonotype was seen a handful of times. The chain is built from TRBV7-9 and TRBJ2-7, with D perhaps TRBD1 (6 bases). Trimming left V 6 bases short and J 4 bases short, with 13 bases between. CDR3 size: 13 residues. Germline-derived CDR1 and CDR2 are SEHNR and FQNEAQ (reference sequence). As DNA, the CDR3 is TGTGCCAGCAGAACCGGGACACAATACGAGCAGTACTTC. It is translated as CASRTGTQYEQYF.

The CDR3 sequence: CASSSSLGRYGYTF. In DNA, the CDR3 is TGTGCCAGCAGTTCTTCCCTGGGGCGGTACGGCTACACCTTC. The chain joins TRBV27 to TRBJ1-2; tentative D call: TRBD1 (5 bases). The CDR3 sequence is 14 residues long. V lost 4 bases to trimming and J lost 8 bases, with 17 bases between them. The germline V gene has CDR1 MNHEY and CDR2 SMNVEV (reference sequence).

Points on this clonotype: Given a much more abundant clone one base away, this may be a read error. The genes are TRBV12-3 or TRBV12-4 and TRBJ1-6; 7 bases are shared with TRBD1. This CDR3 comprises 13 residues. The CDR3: CAGSLQGRSPLHF. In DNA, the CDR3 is TGTGCCGGCAGTTTACAGGGGCGATCACCCCTCCACTTT.

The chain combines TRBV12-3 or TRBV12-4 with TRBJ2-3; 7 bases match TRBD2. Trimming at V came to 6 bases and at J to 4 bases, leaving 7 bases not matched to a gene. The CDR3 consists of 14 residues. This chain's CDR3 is CASRVGGSSDTQYF. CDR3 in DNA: TGTGCCAGCAGGGTCGGCGGGAGTTCAGATACGCAGTATTTT.